This T cell receptor beta chain is drawn from a study of T cell repertoires in cytomegalovirus infection. In the study overall: Matching HLA type, along with CMV infection, was indicated by public TCR beta signatures.

Concerning this clonotype: Its antigen is currently unknown.

From the reads, TCRdb called clonotypes with MiXCR, one entry per CDR3 protein. The repertoire includes roughly 500,000 distinct CDR3 sequences, around 35% of them detected once, and roughly 15% sits in the top ten. The CDR3 spans 13 residues. Germline CDR1 reads SQVTM; CDR2 reads ANQGSEA. Between the trimmed V and J ends, which lost 4 bases and 0 bases, there was a span of 8 bases. Regarding the study as a whole: HLA-C-restricted, CMV-specific TCR beta clonotypes were dominant ex vivo.

The sample was cultured PBMCs, taken from culture after CMV antigen stimulation. This TCR came from a human donor in good health (CMV status not recorded). Some clones in this sample may be carry-over from other donors' samples. J is TRBJ2-3 and V is TRBV29-1; a weak D match, TRBD1 (5 bases). CDR3 DNA sequence: TGCAGCGTTGGACAGCTAAGCACAGATACGCAGTATTTT. The encoded protein is CSVGQLSTDTQYF.